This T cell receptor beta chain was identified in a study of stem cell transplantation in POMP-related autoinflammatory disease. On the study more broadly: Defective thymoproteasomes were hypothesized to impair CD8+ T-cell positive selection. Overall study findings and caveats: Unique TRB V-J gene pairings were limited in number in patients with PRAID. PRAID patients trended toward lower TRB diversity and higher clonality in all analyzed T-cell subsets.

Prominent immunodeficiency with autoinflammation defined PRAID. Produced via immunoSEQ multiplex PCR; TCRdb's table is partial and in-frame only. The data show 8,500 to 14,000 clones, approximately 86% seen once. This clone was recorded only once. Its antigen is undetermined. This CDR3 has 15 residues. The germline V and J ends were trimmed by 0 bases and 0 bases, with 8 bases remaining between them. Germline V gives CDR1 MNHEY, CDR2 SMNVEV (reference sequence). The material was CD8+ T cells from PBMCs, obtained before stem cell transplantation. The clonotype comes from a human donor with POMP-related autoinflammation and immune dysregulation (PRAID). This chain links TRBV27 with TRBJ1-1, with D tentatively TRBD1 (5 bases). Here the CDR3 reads CASSLSGRMNTEAFF. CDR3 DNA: TGTGCCAGCAGTTTATCGGGGCGGATGAACACTGAAGCTTTCTTT.